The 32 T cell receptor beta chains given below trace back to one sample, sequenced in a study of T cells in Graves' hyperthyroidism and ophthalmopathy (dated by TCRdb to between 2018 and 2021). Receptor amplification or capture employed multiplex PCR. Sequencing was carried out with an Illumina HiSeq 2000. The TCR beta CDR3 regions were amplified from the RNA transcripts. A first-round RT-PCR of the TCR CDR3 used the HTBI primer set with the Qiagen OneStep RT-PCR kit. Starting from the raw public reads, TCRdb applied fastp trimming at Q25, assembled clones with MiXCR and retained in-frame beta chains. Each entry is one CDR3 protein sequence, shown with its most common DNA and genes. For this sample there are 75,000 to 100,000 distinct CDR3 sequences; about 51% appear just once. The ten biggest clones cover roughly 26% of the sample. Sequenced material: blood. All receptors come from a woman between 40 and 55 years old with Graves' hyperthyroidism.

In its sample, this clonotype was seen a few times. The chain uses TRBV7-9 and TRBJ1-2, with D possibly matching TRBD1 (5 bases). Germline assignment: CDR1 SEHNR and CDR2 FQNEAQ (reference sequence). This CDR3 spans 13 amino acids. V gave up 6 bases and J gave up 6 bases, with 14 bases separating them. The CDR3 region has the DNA TGTGCCAGCAGTTTATGGGCAGGGAATGGCTACACCTTC. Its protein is CASSLWAGNGYTF.

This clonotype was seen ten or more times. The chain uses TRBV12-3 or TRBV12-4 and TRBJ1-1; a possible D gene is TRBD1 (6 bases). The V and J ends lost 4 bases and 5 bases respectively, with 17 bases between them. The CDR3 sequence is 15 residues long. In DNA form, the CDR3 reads TGTGCCAGCAGTTATGGGGGTAGGGGGTTAACTGAAGCTTTCTTT. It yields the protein CASSYGGRGLTEAFF.

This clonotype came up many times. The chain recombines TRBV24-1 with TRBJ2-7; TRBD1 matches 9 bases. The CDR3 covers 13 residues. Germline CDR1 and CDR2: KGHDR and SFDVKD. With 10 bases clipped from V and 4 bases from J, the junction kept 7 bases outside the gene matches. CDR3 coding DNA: TGTGCCACAGCCGGGACAGGGAGTTACGAGCAGTACTTC. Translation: CATAGTGSYEQYF.

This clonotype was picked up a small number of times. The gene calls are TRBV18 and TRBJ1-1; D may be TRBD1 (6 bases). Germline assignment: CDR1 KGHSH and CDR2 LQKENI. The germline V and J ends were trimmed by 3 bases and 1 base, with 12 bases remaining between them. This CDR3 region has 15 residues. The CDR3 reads CASSPERDKNTEAFF. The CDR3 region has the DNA TGTGCCAGCTCACCCGAACGGGACAAGAACACTGAAGCTTTCTTT.

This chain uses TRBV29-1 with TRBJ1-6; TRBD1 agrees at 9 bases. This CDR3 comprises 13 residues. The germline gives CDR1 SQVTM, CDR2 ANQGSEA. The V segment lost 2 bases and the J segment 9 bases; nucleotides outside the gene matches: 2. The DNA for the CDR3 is TGCAGCGTTGAACGGGACAGGGCTTCACCCCTCCACTTT. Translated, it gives CSVERDRASPLHF.

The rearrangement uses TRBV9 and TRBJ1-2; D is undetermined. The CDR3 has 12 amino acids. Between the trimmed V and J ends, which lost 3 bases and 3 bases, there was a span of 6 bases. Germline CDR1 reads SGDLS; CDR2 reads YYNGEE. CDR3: CASSESYYGYTF. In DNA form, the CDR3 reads TGTGCCAGCAGCGAATCCTACTATGGCTACACCTTC.

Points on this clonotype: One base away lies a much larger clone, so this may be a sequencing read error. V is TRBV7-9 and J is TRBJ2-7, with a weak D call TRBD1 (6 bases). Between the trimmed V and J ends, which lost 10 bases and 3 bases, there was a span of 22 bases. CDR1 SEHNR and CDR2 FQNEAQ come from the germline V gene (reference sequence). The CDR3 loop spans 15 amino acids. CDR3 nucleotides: TGTGCCAACAGTAGTCCCGGGACAAAAGACTACGAGCAGTACTTC. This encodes CANSSPGTKDYEQYF.

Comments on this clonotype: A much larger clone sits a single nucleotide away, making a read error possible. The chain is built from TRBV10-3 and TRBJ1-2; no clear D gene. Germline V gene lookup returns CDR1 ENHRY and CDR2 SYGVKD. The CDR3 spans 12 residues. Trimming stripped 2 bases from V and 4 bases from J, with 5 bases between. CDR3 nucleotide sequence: TGTGCCATCAGTGAGGGGAGCTATGGCTACACCTTC. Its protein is CAISEGSYGYTF.

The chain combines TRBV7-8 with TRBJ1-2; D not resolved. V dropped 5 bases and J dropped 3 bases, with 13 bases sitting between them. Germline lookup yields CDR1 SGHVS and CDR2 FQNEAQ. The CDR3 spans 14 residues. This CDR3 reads CASSVGGQHYGYTF. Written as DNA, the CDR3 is TGTGCCAGCAGCGTAGGTGGGCAGCACTATGGCTACACCTTC. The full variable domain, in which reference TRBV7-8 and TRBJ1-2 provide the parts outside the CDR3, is GAGVSQSPRYKVAKRGQDVALRCDPISGHVSLFWYQQALGQGPEFLTYFQNEAQLDKSGLPSDRFFAERPEGSVSTLKIQRTQQEDSAVYLCASSVGGQHYGYTFGSGTRLTVV.

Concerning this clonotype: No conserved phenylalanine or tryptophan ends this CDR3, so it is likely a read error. The chain's CDR3 is CASRGHPGNTIYS. As DNA, the CDR3 is TGTGCCAGCAGGGGACACCCTGGAAACACCATATATTCT. The gene calls are TRBV2 and TRBJ1-3, with D possibly matching TRBD1 (6 bases). The CDR3 has 13 residues. Germline V gene sequence: CDR1 SNHLY, CDR2 FYNNEI. V was pared by 6 bases and J by 2 bases, with 8 bases between.

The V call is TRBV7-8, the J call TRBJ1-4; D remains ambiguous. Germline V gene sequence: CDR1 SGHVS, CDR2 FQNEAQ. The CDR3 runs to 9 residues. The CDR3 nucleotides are TGTCTTGGGTATGAAAAACTGTTTTTT. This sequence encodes CLGYEKLFF.

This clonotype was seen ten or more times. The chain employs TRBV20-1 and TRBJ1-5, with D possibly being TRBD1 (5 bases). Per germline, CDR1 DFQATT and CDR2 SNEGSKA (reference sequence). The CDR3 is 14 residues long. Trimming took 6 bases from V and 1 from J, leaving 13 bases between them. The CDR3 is CSAHRSASNQPQHF. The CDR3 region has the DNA TGCAGTGCGCACAGGTCGGCGAGCAATCAGCCCCAGCATTTT.

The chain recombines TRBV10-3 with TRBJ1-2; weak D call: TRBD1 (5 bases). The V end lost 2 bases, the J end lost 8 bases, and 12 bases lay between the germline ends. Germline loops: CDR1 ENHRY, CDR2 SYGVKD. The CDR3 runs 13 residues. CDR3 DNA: TGTGCCATCAGTGAGGGGGGAGCAGGGGGCTACACCTTC. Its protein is CAISEGGAGGYTF.

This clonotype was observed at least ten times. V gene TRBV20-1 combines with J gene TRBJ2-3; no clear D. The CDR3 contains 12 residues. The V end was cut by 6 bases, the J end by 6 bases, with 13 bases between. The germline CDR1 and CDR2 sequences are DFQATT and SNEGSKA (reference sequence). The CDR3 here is CSAPDALDTQYF. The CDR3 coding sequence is TGCAGTGCCCCCGATGCCTTGGATACGCAGTATTTT.

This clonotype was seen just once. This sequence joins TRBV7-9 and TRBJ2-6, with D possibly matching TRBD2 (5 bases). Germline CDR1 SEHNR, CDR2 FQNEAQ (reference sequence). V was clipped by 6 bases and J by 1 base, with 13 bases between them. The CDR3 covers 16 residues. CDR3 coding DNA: TGTGCCAGCAGTAACACCGAGGGATCTGGGGCCAACGTCCTGACTTTC. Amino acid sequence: CASSNTEGSGANVLTF.

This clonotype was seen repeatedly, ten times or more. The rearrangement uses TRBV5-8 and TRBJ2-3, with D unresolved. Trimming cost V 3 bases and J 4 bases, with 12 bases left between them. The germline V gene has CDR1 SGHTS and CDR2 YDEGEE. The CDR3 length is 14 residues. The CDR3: CASSYTFRADTQYF. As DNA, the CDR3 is TGTGCCAGCAGCTATACATTCCGAGCAGATACGCAGTATTTT.

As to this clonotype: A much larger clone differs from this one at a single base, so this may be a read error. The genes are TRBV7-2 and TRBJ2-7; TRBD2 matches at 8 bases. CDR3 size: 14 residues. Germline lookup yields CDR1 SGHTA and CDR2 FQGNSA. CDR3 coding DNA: TGCGCCAGCAGCCAACGAGCGGGAGCCTACGAGCAGTACTTC. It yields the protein CASSQRAGAYEQYF.

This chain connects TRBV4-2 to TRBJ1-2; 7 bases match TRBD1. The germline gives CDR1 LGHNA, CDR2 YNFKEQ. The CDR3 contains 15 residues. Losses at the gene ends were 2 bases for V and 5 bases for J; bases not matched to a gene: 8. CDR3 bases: TGTGCCAGCAGCCAAATAGGGACAGATCCTTATGGCTACACCTTC. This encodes CASSQIGTDPYGYTF.

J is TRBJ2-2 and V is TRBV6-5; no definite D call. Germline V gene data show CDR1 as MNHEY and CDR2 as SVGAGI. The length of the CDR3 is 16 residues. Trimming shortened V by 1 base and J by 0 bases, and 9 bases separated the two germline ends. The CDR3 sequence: CASSYYQPPNTGELFF. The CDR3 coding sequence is TGTGCCAGCAGTTACTATCAACCCCCGAACACCGGGGAGCTGTTTTTT.

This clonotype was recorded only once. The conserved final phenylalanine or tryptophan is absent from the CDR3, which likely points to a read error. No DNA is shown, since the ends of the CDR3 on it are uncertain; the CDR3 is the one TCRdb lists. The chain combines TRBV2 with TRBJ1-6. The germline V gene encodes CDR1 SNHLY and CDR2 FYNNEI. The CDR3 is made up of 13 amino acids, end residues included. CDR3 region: CAARRTYNSPLHS.

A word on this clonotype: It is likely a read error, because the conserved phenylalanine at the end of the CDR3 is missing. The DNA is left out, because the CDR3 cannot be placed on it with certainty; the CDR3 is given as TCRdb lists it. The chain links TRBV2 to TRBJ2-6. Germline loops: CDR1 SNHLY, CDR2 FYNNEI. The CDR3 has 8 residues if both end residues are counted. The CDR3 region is CASSLQTS.

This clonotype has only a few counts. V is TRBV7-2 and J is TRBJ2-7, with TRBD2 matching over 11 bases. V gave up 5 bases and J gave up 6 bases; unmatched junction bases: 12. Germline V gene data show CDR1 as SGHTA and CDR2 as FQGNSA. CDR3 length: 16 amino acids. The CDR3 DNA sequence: TGTGCCAGCAGCCATTTTAGCGGGAGGGCCGGTGGCGAGCAGTACTTC. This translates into CASSHFSGRAGGEQYF.

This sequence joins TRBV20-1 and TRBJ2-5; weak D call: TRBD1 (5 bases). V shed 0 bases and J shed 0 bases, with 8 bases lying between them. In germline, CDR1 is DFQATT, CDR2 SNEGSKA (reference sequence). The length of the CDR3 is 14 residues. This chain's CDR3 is CSARDRQYQETQYF. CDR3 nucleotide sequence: TGCAGTGCTAGAGATCGACAGTACCAAGAGACCCAGTACTTC.

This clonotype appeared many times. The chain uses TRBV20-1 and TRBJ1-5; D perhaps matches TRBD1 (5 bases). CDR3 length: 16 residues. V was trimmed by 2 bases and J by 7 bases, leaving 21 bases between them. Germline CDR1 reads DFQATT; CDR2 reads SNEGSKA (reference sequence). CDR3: CSARTPEGLGRQPQHF. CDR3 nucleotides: TGCAGTGCTAGAACCCCCGAGGGGCTGGGGAGGCAGCCCCAGCATTTT.

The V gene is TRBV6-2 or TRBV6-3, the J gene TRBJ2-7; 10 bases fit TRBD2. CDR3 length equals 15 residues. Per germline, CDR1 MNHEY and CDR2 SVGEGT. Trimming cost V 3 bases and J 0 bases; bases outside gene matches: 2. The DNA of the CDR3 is TGTGCCAGCAGTTATTCTAGCGGGAGCTCCTACGAGCAGTACTTC. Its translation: CASSYSSGSSYEQYF.

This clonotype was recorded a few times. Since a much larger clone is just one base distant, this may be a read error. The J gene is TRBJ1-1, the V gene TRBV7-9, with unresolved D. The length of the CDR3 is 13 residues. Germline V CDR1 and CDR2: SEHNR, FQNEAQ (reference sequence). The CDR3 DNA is TGTGCCAGCAGTTTTAGAATGGTCACTGAAGCTTCCTTT. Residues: CASSFRMVTEASF.

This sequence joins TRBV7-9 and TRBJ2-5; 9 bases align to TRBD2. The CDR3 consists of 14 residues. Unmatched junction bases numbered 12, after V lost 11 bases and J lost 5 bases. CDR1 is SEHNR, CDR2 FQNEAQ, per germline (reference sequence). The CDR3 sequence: CACGLAGVRETQYF. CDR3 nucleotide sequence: TGTGCCTGCGGGTTAGCGGGAGTCAGGGAGACCCAGTACTTC.

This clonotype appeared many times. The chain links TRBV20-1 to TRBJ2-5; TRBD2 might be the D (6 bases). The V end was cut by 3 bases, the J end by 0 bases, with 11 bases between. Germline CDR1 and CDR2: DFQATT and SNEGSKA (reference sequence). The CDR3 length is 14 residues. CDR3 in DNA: TGCAGTGCTAGTGGAGGGGCCTACCAAGAGACCCAGTACTTC. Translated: CSASGGAYQETQYF.

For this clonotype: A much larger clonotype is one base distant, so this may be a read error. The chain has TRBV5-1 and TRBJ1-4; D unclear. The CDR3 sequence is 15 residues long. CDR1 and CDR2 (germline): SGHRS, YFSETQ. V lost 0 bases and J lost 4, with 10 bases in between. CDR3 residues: CASSLEASVNEKLFF. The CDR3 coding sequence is TGCGCCAGCAGCTTGGAAGCCTCAGTTAATGAAAAACTGTTTTTT.

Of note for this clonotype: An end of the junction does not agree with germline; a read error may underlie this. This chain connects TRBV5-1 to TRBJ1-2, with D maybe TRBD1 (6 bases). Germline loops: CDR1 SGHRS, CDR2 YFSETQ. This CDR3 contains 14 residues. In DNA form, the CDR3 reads TGTGCCAGCAGCCCTGGACAGAGAGTCTATGGCTACACCTTC. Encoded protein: CASSPGQRVYGYTF.

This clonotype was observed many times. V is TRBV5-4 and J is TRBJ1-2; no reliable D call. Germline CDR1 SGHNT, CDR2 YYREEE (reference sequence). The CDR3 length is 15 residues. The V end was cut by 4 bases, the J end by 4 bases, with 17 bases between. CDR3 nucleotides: TGTGCCAGCAGCCCGGCGGGCAGTAAGCTCTATGGCTACACCTTC. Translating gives CASSPAGSKLYGYTF.

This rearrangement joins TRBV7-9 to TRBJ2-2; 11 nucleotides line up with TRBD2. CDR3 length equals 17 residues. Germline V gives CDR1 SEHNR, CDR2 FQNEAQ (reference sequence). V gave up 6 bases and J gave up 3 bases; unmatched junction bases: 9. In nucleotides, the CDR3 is TGTGCCAGCAGTTCCCGGACTAGCGGGTGGGACACCGGGGAGCTGTTTTTT. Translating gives CASSSRTSGWDTGELFF.